The TCR beta chain described here comes from a study of siplizumab effects on memory and regulatory T cells (dated by TCRdb to between 2019 and 2020). Turning to the overall study: The study examined how the anti-CD2 antibody siplizumab affects alloreactive T-cell subsets in allogeneic mixed lymphocyte reactions built from human PBMCs. The research as a whole found: In reactions with siplizumab, an average of approximately 69% of mappable alloreactive CD4+ clones were Treg-derived, compared with around 30% in control reactions. Compared with memory T cells, unstimulated naive T cells appeared more diverse, and naive cells seemed to make a substantial contribution to the alloresponse. A naive or memory phenotype could not be assigned to roughly 75-97% of proliferating CD4+ or CD8+ clones. The suppressive function of proliferating Tregs from siplizumab cultures was not functionally confirmed. The cumulative frequency of alloreactive sequences traceable to unstimulated CD4+ memory T cells was significantly reduced by siplizumab. Sequences below about 10^-5 frequency were poorly captured, so only a minor fraction of alloreactive clones could be mapped to unstimulated subsets.

Sorted unstimulated T cells and proliferating T cells recovered from mixed lymphocyte reactions underwent TCRbeta CDR3 sequencing. Fresh whole blood from roughly ten HLA-typed healthy donors was used to isolate PBMCs. To map where alloreactive clones came from, CD4+ regulatory T cells in the unstimulated state were FACS-sorted. Turning to this clone: Its specific antigen is unknown. No base quality values were provided; no much bigger clone lies one nucleotide off.

Library creation used the immunoSEQ multiplex PCR assay. Around 94,000 TCR templates per sample were assayed on the deep sequencing platform. Genomic DNA extracted from sorted T cells was used for TCRbeta CDR3 sequencing. As for the original processing: Clonal analysis of TCRbeta CDR3 data was done in the R programming language. Unstimulated samples were compared with post-reaction CFSE-low samples to define alloreactive CD4+ and CD8+ clones. Regulatory or non-regulatory origin of alloreactive CD4+ clones was assigned by matching sequences to the sorted unstimulated Treg and non-Treg repertoires. The clones in this table, taken by TCRdb from immuneACCESS, are in-frame only. Not every clone is retained; where verified, under half of the shortfall comes from an unresolved V gene, and the cause of the rest is unknown. For V, J and clone size, that table is used; D and trimming come from the DNA. Counted in this sample were some 100,000 clones; around 95% of them appeared once. Around 0.6% of the sample lies in the top ten.

The CDR3 spans 15 residues, from the cysteine through the phenylalanine. Of all the DNA, just the CDR3 is kept, 45 bases in frame from base 1. V is shortened by 4 bases, J by 3 bases, and the region joining them spans 17 bases. The germline V gene specifies SGHRS as CDR1 and YFSETQ as CDR2. The rearrangement combines TRBV5-1 with TRBJ2-7; TRBD2 is possibly the D segment (5 matching bases). Sequences were obtained from Tregs sorted from blood. This TCR came from a human donor in good health. The CDR3 corresponds to CASSLDADYGYEQYF. The DNA reads as follows: TGCGCCAGCAGCCTGGATGCAGACTACGGCTACGAGCAGTACTTC.